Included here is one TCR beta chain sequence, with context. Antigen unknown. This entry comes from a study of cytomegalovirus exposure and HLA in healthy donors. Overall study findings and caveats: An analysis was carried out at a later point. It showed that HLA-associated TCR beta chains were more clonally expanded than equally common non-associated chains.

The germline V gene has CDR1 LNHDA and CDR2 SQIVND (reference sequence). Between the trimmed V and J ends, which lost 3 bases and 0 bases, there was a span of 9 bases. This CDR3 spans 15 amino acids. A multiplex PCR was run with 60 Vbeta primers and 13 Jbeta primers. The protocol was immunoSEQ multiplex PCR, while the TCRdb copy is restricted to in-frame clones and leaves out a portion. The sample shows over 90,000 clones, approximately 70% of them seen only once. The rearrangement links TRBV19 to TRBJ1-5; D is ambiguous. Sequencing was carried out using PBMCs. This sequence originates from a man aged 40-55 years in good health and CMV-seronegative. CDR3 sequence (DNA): TGTGCCAGTAGTATCCCGGGGTTTAGCAATCAGCCCCAGCATTTT. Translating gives CASSIPGFSNQPQHF.